Sequencing of this TCR beta chain was carried out in a study of T cell changes during pregnancy in multiple sclerosis. Using immunoSEQ multiplex PCR, the repertoire was profiled, and TCRdb retains in-frame clones only, with some absent. The sample lists about 64,000 clones, 80% to 95% seen once, with 1.4% in the top ten. Trimming removed 0 bases from V and 5 bases from J, with 12 bases in between. There are 15 residues in the CDR3. Germline loops: CDR1 SGDLS, CDR2 YYNGEE. Sequencing used peripheral blood, obtained in the second trimester of pregnancy. V and J are TRBV9 and TRBJ1-3; D unclear. This TCR came from a female donor with multiple sclerosis, enrolled in a pregnancy study. CDR3 sequence: CASSVGQEYRNTIYF. As DNA, the CDR3 is TGTGCCAGCAGCGTAGGGCAGGAATACAGAAACACCATATATTTT. Full variable domain (remainder filled in from reference TRBV9 and TRBJ1-3): DSGVTQTPKHLITATGQRVTLRCSPRSGDLSVYWYQQSLDQGLQFLIQYYNGEERAKGNILERFSAQQFPDLHSELNLSSLELGDSALYFCASSVGQEYRNTIYFGEGSWLTVV.